Presented here are 3 T cell receptor beta chains from one specimen sequenced in a study of early T cells in non-severe SARS-CoV-2 infection (dated by TCRdb to the early 2020s). Library construction relied on 5' RACE. The data were produced on a NextSeq 500. Using fastp trimming at Q25 and MiXCR clonotype assembly, TCRdb reanalyzed the public sequencing data and kept in-frame beta chains. Under each unique CDR3 protein, matching rows form one entry showing the most common genes and DNA. This sample comprises roughly 88,000 distinct CDR3 sequences, about 15% of them detected only once. Together, the top ten hold around 5.8% of the sample. Source material: whole blood. These receptor sequences come from an adult who was a healthcare worker with PCR-confirmed SARS-CoV-2 infection or an uninfected control (not recorded which).

For this clonotype: Being one base from a much bigger clone, this may be a read error. V gene TRBV5-1 combines with J gene TRBJ2-1; D is perhaps TRBD1 or TRBD2 (5 bases each). Trimming stripped 0 bases from V and 5 bases from J, with 24 bases between. The length of the CDR3 is 19 residues. CDR1 SGHRS and CDR2 YFSETQ come from the germline V gene. The CDR3 here is CASSLGASWGSRLDNEQFF. In nucleotides, the CDR3 is TGCGCCAGCAGCTTGGGAGCTAGCTGGGGGTCCCGCTTGGACAATGAGCAGTTCTTC.

This clonotype was detected a few times. V and J are TRBV4-1 and TRBJ1-6; D is undetermined. Trimming cost V 3 bases and J 5 bases, with 8 bases left between them. Germline values: CDR1 MGHRA, CDR2 YSYEKL. This CDR3 is built from 14 residues. The CDR3 nucleotides read TGCGCCAGCAGCCAGGGAGGGAATAATTCACCCCTCCACTTT. Amino acids: CASSQGGNNSPLHF.

The V and J genes are TRBV6-1 and TRBJ2-7, with 7 positions matching TRBD2. Germline lookup yields CDR1 MNHNS and CDR2 SASEGT. V dropped 6 bases and J dropped 2; count of bases not matched to a gene: 10. This CDR3 is 15 amino acids long. The CDR3 DNA follows: TGTGCCAGCAGCCCGCGGGGGTTGGACGCCTACGAGCAGTACTTC. It yields the protein CASSPRGLDAYEQYF.